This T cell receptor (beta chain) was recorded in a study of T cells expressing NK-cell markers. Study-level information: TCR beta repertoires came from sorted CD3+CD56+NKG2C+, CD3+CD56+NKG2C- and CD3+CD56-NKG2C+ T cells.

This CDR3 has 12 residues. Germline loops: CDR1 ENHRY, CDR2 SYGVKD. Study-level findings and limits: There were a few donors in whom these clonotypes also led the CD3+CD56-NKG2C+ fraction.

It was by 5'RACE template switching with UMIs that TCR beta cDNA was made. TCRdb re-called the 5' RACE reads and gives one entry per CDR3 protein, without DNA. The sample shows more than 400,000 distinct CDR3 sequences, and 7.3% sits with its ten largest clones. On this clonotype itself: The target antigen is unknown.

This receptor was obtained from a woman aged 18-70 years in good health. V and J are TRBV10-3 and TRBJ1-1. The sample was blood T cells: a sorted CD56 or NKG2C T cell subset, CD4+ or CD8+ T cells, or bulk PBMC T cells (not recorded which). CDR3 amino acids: CAISERQAEAFF.